What follows are 27 T cell receptor beta chains derived from one specimen sequenced in a study of Graves' ophthalmopathy and Graves' hyperthyroidism. The sequenced template was RNA, covering the TCR beta CDR3 region. First-round RT-PCR with HTBI primers preceded a second-round multiplex PCR. TCRdb analysed the multiplex PCR reads with MiXCR anew, one entry per CDR3 protein. The table shows 400,000 or so distinct CDR3 sequences, with 15% to 19% occurring only once. Material for sequencing was peripheral blood. These receptors were obtained from a woman aged 18 to 35 with stable Graves' hyperthyroidism.

The chain employs TRBV7-9 and TRBJ1-1, with TRBD1 matching 7 bases. Losses at the gene ends were 8 bases for V and 4 bases for J; bases not matched to a gene: 4. Germline V lookup: CDR1 SEHNR, CDR2 FQNEAQ (reference sequence). This CDR3 region has 12 residues. For the CDR3, the DNA is TGTGCCAGCGAGGGACAGAGCACTGAAGCTTTCTTT. Its translation: CASEGQSTEAFF.

The chain combines TRBV18 with TRBJ1-1; D gene ambiguous. The length of the CDR3 is 14 residues. V lost 1 base to trimming and J lost 3 bases, with 9 bases between them. In germline, CDR1 is KGHSH, CDR2 LQKENI. CDR3 sequence: CASSPRVSYTEAFF. The CDR3 nucleotides read TGTGCCAGCTCACCACGGGTTTCGTACACTGAAGCTTTCTTT.

This clonotype came up many times. A much larger clonotype is one base distant, so this may be a read error. V and J are TRBV12-3 or TRBV12-4 and TRBJ2-7; 9 bases line up with TRBD2. CDR3 length: 14 amino acids. The CDR3 loop is CVSSPGTSRYEQYF. The CDR3 bases are TGTGTCAGCAGCCCCGGGACTAGCAGATACGAGCAGTACTTC.

In this sample, this clonotype turned up many times. This chain uses TRBV15 with TRBJ2-7; 9 bases align to TRBD2. This CDR3 has 17 residues. V lost 0 bases and J lost 6; bases outside the gene matches: 12. Germline-derived CDR1 and CDR2 are LNHNV and YYDKDF (reference sequence). The CDR3 here is CATSRDHGAGGNSEQYF. CDR3 DNA sequence: TGTGCCACCAGCAGAGACCACGGGGCGGGGGGGAATAGCGAGCAGTACTTC.

At least ten counts were recorded for this clonotype. V is TRBV5-1 and J is TRBJ1-6, with a tentative D call TRBD1 (5 bases). Trimming pared 5 bases from V and 7 bases from J, leaving 10 bases between. Germline loops: CDR1 SGHRS, CDR2 YFSETQ. The CDR3 runs 13 residues. The CDR3 DNA follows: TGCGCCAGCAGTATGGGGGGGAATTCACCCCTCCACTTT. It codes for CASSMGGNSPLHF.

This clonotype was counted at least ten times. The CDR3: CASSMWGTGAYEQYF. In nucleotides, the CDR3 is TGTGCCAGTAGTATGTGGGGGACAGGGGCGTACGAGCAGTACTTC. The J gene is TRBJ2-7, the V gene TRBV19; 10 positions agree with TRBD1. With 3 bases clipped from V and 4 bases from J, the junction kept 6 bases outside the gene matches. This CDR3 comprises 15 residues. CDR1 LNHDA and CDR2 SQIVND come from the germline V gene (reference sequence). Supplemented by reference TRBV19 and TRBJ2-7, the full variable domain reads DGGITQSPKYLFRKEGQNVTLSCEQNLNHDAMYWYRQDPGQGLRLIYYSQIVNDFQKGDIAEGYSVSREKKESFPLTVTSAQKNPTAFYLCASSMWGTGAYEQYFGPGTRLTVT.

This clonotype was detected many times. The chain is built from TRBV6-2 or TRBV6-3 and TRBJ1-5; TRBD1 matches 8 bases. Germline V gene sequence: CDR1 MNHEY, CDR2 SVGEGT. The J segment lost 4 bases and the V segment lost 6 bases, leaving 5 bases of the junction unmatched. The CDR3 runs 14 residues. CDR3 region: CASRSRGRNQPQHF. In nucleotides, the CDR3 is TGTGCCAGCAGAAGCAGGGGGCGAAATCAGCCCCAGCATTTT.

This clonotype was seen repeatedly, ten times or more. J is TRBJ2-7 and V is TRBV12-3 or TRBV12-4, with 10 bases fitting TRBD1. The CDR3 runs to 13 residues. V was pared by 6 bases and J by 7 bases, with 6 bases of the junction left unmatched. The CDR3 sequence: CASSRDRGGEQYF. The CDR3 DNA reads as TGTGCCAGCAGCAGGGACAGGGGAGGGGAGCAGTACTTC.

This clonotype was seen ten or more times. The rearrangement joins TRBV13 to TRBJ2-2, with D unclear. The germline gives CDR1 PRHDT, CDR2 FYEKMQ (reference sequence). The CDR3 spans 15 residues. V was trimmed by 0 bases and J by 1 base, leaving 6 bases between them. In DNA form, the CDR3 reads TGTGCCAGCAGCTTAGGGTCTTTGAACACCGGGGAGCTGTTTTTT. Translated, it gives CASSLGSLNTGELFF.

This clonotype was detected ten times or more. The V and J genes are TRBV6-2 or TRBV6-3 and TRBJ1-5; the match to TRBD1 covers 7 bases. Trimming cost V 2 bases and J 0 bases; bases outside gene matches: 13. The CDR3 totals 19 residues. Germline CDR1 and CDR2: MNHEY and SVGEGT. CDR3 in DNA: TGTGCCAGCAGTTACACGCTCCGGGACAGTGCCCCTAGCAATCAGCCCCAGCATTTT. Translating it yields CASSYTLRDSAPSNQPQHF.

Comment on this clonotype: A much larger clone lies one base from this, so it may be a read error. The chain is built from TRBV2 and TRBJ1-2; no reliable D call. The V end lost 8 bases, the J end lost 2 bases, and 12 bases lay between the germline ends. CDR1 and CDR2 from the germline V gene are SNHLY and FYNNEI. The CDR3 extends over 13 amino acids. The CDR3 loop is CASSRLVNYGYTF. The CDR3 DNA reads as TGTGCCAGCTCGCGACTGGTGAACTATGGCTACACCTTC.

This clonotype was seen repeatedly, ten times or more. Its ends do not fully match the called genes, so a read error is possible. V is TRBV7-8 and J is TRBJ2-7; TRBD2 is a possible D gene (5 bases). Germline CDR1 reads SGHVS; CDR2 reads FQNEAQ. This CDR3 contains 11 residues. DNA of the CDR3: TGTGTCAGCAGGTATGGCGGGGAGCAGTACTTC. This sequence encodes CVSRYGGEQYF. Full variable domain (missing parts from reference TRBV7-8 and TRBJ2-7): GAGVSQSPRYKVAKRGQDVALRCDPISGHVSLFWYQQALGQGPEFLTYFQNEAQLDKSGLPSDRFFAERPEGSVSTLKIQRTQQEDSAVYLCVSRYGGEQYFGPGTRLTVT.

Only a few counts were recorded for this clonotype. The final CDR3 position lacks the conserved phenylalanine or tryptophan, pointing to a likely read error. The chain is built from TRBV11-2 and TRBJ2-7; D is ambiguous. The CDR3 sequence is 14 residues long. The V and J ends lost 4 bases and 3 bases respectively, with 13 bases between them. Looked up from germline, CDR1 is SGHAT and CDR2 is FQNNGV. This chain's CDR3 is CASSSPGRFYEQYY. The CDR3 region has the DNA TGTGCCAGCAGCTCTCCCGGACGCTTCTACGAGCAGTACTAC.

This clonotype was counted ten times or more. The V gene is TRBV7-2, the J gene TRBJ1-1; perhaps TRBD1 as D (5 bases). The germline V gene encodes CDR1 SGHTA and CDR2 FQGNSA. V lost 10 bases and J lost 1, with 16 bases in between. This CDR3 has 14 residues. CDR3 in amino acids: CATKRGSQNTEAFF. The CDR3 nucleotides read TGTGCCACCAAGAGGGGCAGCCAGAACACTGAAGCTTTCTTT.

This clonotype was recorded many times. The genes are TRBV19 and TRBJ2-4; D might be TRBD1 (6 bases). Germline V CDR1 and CDR2: LNHDA, SQIVND (reference sequence). V was trimmed by 10 bases and J by 0 bases, leaving 13 bases between them. The CDR3 consists of 14 residues. In nucleotides, the CDR3 is TGTGCCACCAACACAGGGCTAGCCAAAAACATTCAGTACTTC. Its protein product is CATNTGLAKNIQYF. Filled out from reference TRBV19 and TRBJ2-4, the complete variable domain reads DGGITQSPKYLFRKEGQNVTLSCEQNLNHDAMYWYRQDPGQGLRLIYYSQIVNDFQKGDIAEGYSVSREKKESFPLTVTSAQKNPTAFYLCATNTGLAKNIQYFGAGTRLSVL.

The chain is built from TRBV11-1 and TRBJ2-7, with 7 positions matching TRBD1. Unmatched junction bases numbered 9, after V lost 1 base and J lost 3 bases. The CDR3 extends over 16 amino acids. Per the germline V gene, CDR1 is SGHAT and CDR2 is FQDESV (reference sequence). CDR3 DNA: TGTGCCAGCAGCTTAGTTGGGACAGCAAATTTCTACGAGCAGTACTTC. Translation: CASSLVGTANFYEQYF.

This clonotype has at least ten counts. The rearrangement links TRBV11-2 to TRBJ1-3, with D uncertain. The germline V gene has CDR1 SGHAT and CDR2 FQNNGV. Trimming stripped 0 bases from V and 0 bases from J, with 6 bases between. This CDR3 comprises 15 residues. The CDR3: CASSLDPGSGNTIYF. For the CDR3, the DNA is TGTGCCAGCAGCTTAGATCCCGGCTCTGGAAACACCATATATTTT. Based on the CDR3 plus reference TRBV11-2 and TRBJ1-3, the full variable domain is EAGVAQSPRYKIIEKRQSVAFWCNPISGHATLYWYQQILGQGPKLLIQFQNNGVVDDSQLPKDRFSAERLKGVDSTLKIQPAKLEDSAVYLCASSLDPGSGNTIYFGEGSWLTVV.

This clonotype was recorded a few times. The chain combines TRBV5-1 with TRBJ2-7, with D possibly matching TRBD1 (6 bases). V was cut by 7 bases and J by 3 bases, with 11 bases left in between. CDR1 and CDR2 (germline): SGHRS, YFSETQ. The CDR3 contains 12 residues. Here the CDR3 reads CASGRDNYEQYF. The DNA of the CDR3 is TGCGCCAGCGGAAGGGACAACTACGAGCAGTACTTC. Variable domain in full (rest from reference TRBV5-1 and TRBJ2-7): KAGVTQTPRYLIKTRGQQVTLSCSPISGHRSVSWYQQTPGQGLQFLFEYFSETQRNKGNFPGRFSGRQFSNSRSEMNVSTLELGDSALYLCASGRDNYEQYFGPGTRLTVT.

This clonotype appeared many times. CDR3 nucleotides: TGTGCCAGCAGCTTAGCGGCTAGCGGGGGCCAAGAGACCCAGTACTTC. Its protein is CASSLAASGGQETQYF. The chain carries TRBV7-2 and TRBJ2-5, with 10 bases identical to TRBD2. This CDR3 is 16 amino acids long. Germline loops: CDR1 SGHTA, CDR2 FQGNSA. V dropped 0 bases and J dropped 1; count of bases not matched to a gene: 2.

V is TRBV4-1 and J is TRBJ2-2, with TRBD1 matching over 7 bases. This CDR3 spans 15 amino acids. V gave up 6 bases and J gave up 3 bases; unmatched junction bases: 7. The germline V gene encodes CDR1 MGHRA and CDR2 YSYEKL. The CDR3 DNA reads as TGCGCCAGCAGGCGACAGGGATGGGACACCGGGGAGCTGTTTTTT. It yields the protein CASRRQGWDTGELFF.

This clonotype was seen repeatedly, ten times or more. This chain joins TRBV7-2 and TRBJ1-1; 7 bases are shared with TRBD1. V dropped 5 bases and J dropped 3; count of bases not matched to a gene: 9. The V gene's germline CDR1 is SGHTA and CDR2 FQGNSA. The CDR3 totals 15 residues. DNA for the CDR3: TGTGCCAGCAGCCTTGCCTCAGGGGGAGACACTGAAGCTTTCTTT. Residues: CASSLASGGDTEAFF.

The chain is built from TRBV20-1 and TRBJ1-3, with D possibly being TRBD1 (5 bases). This CDR3 region has 14 residues. Germline V gene data show CDR1 as DFQATT and CDR2 as SNEGSKA (reference sequence). V lost 5 bases and J 4 bases, leaving 15 bases between the germline ends. The CDR3 DNA is TGCAGTGCTCCGGTGGGGGGGTTGGGAAACACCATATATTTT. It encodes CSAPVGGLGNTIYF.

This clonotype was picked up a small number of times. The chain carries TRBV2 and TRBJ1-2; TRBD1 might be the D (6 bases). In germline, CDR1 is SNHLY, CDR2 FYNNEI. There are 13 residues in the CDR3. The V end was cut by 6 bases, the J end by 3 bases, with 11 bases between. The CDR3 sequence: CASRTGIDYGYTF. The CDR3, as DNA: TGTGCCAGCAGGACAGGAATTGACTATGGCTACACCTTC.

This clonotype occurred many times. The gene calls are TRBV6-1 and TRBJ2-7; unclear D gene. The CDR3 extends over 11 amino acids. V was cut by 3 bases and J by 2 bases, with 2 bases left in between. Germline V lookup: CDR1 MNHNS, CDR2 SASEGT. CDR3 residues: CASSDTYEQYF. The DNA of the CDR3 is TGTGCCAGCAGTGATACCTACGAGCAGTACTTC.

This clonotype was counted at least ten times. This sequence joins TRBV5-1 and TRBJ1-1; 8 nucleotides agree with TRBD1. CDR3 size: 16 residues. CDR1 is SGHRS and CDR2 is YFSETQ in the germline V gene. Germline trimming cut 0 bases from V and 1 base from J; bases unmatched to any gene: 5. CDR3 loop: CASSLGQGMRNTEAFF. CDR3 DNA sequence: TGCGCCAGCAGCTTGGGACAGGGGATGCGGAACACTGAAGCTTTCTTT. The entire variable domain, with the rest obtained from reference TRBV5-1 and TRBJ1-1, is as follows: KAGVTQTPRYLIKTRGQQVTLSCSPISGHRSVSWYQQTPGQGLQFLFEYFSETQRNKGNFPGRFSGRQFSNSRSEMNVSTLELGDSALYLCASSLGQGMRNTEAFFGQGTRLTVV.

This clonotype was counted at least ten times. The chain links TRBV19 to TRBJ1-2, with a weak D call TRBD1 (6 bases). The V end lost 9 bases, the J end lost 6 bases, and 23 bases lay between the germline ends. This CDR3 is built from 15 residues. Germline V gene data show CDR1 as LNHDA and CDR2 as SQIVND (reference sequence). The CDR3 DNA is TGTGCCAGCTCGAAACAGACAGGAGGGAGCCATGGCTACACCTTC. Protein: CASSKQTGGSHGYTF. The complete variable domain, with remaining parts taken from reference TRBV19 and TRBJ1-2, reads DGGITQSPKYLFRKEGQNVTLSCEQNLNHDAMYWYRQDPGQGLRLIYYSQIVNDFQKGDIAEGYSVSREKKESFPLTVTSAQKNPTAFYLCASSKQTGGSHGYTFGSGTRLTVV.

The sample holds many counts of this clonotype. The V gene is TRBV6-5, the J gene TRBJ2-5, with 9 bases matching TRBD1. Germline V gene sequence: CDR1 MNHEY, CDR2 SVGAGI. V shed 5 bases, J shed 5 bases, and the junction held 6 bases outside the gene matches. The CDR3 consists of 14 residues. The CDR3 coding sequence is TGTGCCAGCAGTCCTACAGGGGGCGCGGAGACCCAGTACTTC. This gives the protein CASSPTGGAETQYF.